This entry lists 10 T cell receptor beta chains sequenced from one sample in a study of blood T cells in healthy people across ages. A second PCR of 7 to 11 cycles used a sample-barcoded 5' primer and a J-beta primer mix. TCRdb processed the 5' RACE reads anew with MiXCR; each CDR3 protein has one entry. This table has around 670,000 distinct CDR3 sequences, approximately 30% appearing once. Sequenced input: blood. These receptors all stem from an elderly woman in good health.

This clonotype was observed many times. This chain connects TRBV7-2 to TRBJ1-2; D unresolved. The CDR3 has 13 amino acids. Per germline, CDR1 SGHTA and CDR2 FQGNSA. V was clipped by 1 base and J by 5 bases, with 8 bases between them. The CDR3 region is CASSLDDGYGYTF. CDR3 nucleotide sequence: TGTGCCAGCAGCTTAGACGACGGATATGGCTACACCTTC. Supplemented by reference TRBV7-2 and TRBJ1-2, the full variable domain reads GAGVSQSPSNKVTEKGKDVELRCDPISGHTALYWYRQSLGQGLEFLIYFQGNSAPDKSGLPSDRFSAERTGGSVSTLTIQRTQQEDSAVYLCASSLDDGYGYTFGSGTRLTVV.

J is TRBJ2-6 and V is TRBV6-6; perhaps TRBD2 as D (6 bases). Germline CDR1 MNHNY, CDR2 SVGAGI (reference sequence). The CDR3 is 16 amino acids. The V gene lost 0 bases and the J gene lost 2 bases, with 8 bases spanning the gap. The CDR3 DNA is TGTGCCAGCAGTTACTCGAGGAGGGCTGGGGCCAACGTCCTGACTTTC. Translated, it gives CASSYSRRAGANVLTF.

This chain joins TRBV5-1 and TRBJ2-2; D is undetermined. The CDR3 is 17 residues long. The V end was cut by 0 bases, the J end by 5 bases, with 17 bases between. CDR1 and CDR2 from the germline V gene are SGHRS and YFSETQ. CDR3 nucleotide sequence: TGCGCCAGCAGCTTGGTGGCCAGGTCGAAGCTGACCGGGGAGCTGTTTTTT. Translating it yields CASSLVARSKLTGELFF.

Notes on this clonotype: A much larger clone sits a single nucleotide away, making a read error possible. The V and J genes are TRBV27 and TRBJ2-7, with unresolved D. CDR3 size: 15 residues. CDR1 is MNHEY and CDR2 is SMNVEV in the germline V gene (reference sequence). CDR3 amino acids: CASILSSQHTYEQYF. CDR3 nucleotide sequence: TGTGCCAGCATTTTATCTTCCCAACATACCTACGAGCAGTACTTC.

To note about this clonotype: A clone one base away is much larger, so this may be a read error. V usage is TRBV6-5 and J usage is TRBJ2-7; D ambiguous. CDR1 and CDR2 from the germline V gene are MNHEY and SVGAGI. The CDR3 length is 14 residues. V lost 6 bases and J 3 bases, leaving 15 bases between the germline ends. The CDR3 region has the DNA TGTGCCAGCAGGACCGAGTGGCCATGCTACGAGCAGTACTTC. Protein product: CASRTEWPCYEQYF.

This clonotype was observed many times. The chain couples TRBV28 to TRBJ2-3; TRBD2 agrees at 9 bases. With V trimmed by 1 base and J by 4 bases, 6 bases remained unmatched. CDR1 is MDHEN and CDR2 is SYDVKM in the germline V gene. The CDR3 has 16 residues. CDR3 protein: CASSLSRPSGADTQYF. The CDR3, as DNA: TGTGCCAGCAGTTTATCCCGCCCTAGCGGGGCAGATACGCAGTATTTT. The variable domain in full, completed from reference TRBV28 and TRBJ2-3, reads DVKVTQSSRYLVKRTGEKVFLECVQDMDHENMFWYRQDPGLGLRLIYFSYDVKMKEKGDIPEGYSVSREKKERFSLILESASTNQTSMYLCASSLSRPSGADTQYFGPGTRLTVL.

The sample holds many counts of this clonotype. The chain uses TRBV20-1 and TRBJ2-3, with a weak D call TRBD2 (6 bases). In germline, CDR1 is DFQATT, CDR2 SNEGSKA (reference sequence). This CDR3 has 11 residues. V was trimmed by 3 bases and J by 14 bases, leaving 15 bases between them. In DNA, the CDR3 is TGCAGTGCTAGTATTGGGGGGTCGATGTATTTT. Amino acids: CSASIGGSMYF.

This clonotype was observed at least ten times. This CDR3 reads CSASDRGESTDTQYF. CDR3 DNA sequence: TGCAGTGCTAGCGACAGGGGGGAGAGCACAGATACGCAGTATTTT. The J gene is TRBJ2-3, the V gene TRBV20-1; 9 nucleotides line up with TRBD1. V lost 3 bases and J lost 0; bases outside the gene matches: 4. From germline, CDR1 is DFQATT and CDR2 SNEGSKA (reference sequence). The CDR3 spans 15 residues.

Comments on this clonotype: A much larger clone is a single base away; this may be a read error. The chain links TRBV7-9 to TRBJ2-3; D possibly corresponds to TRBD2 (6 bases). The CDR3 has 15 amino acids. CDR1 is SEHNR, CDR2 FQNEAQ, per germline (reference sequence). The CDR3 DNA sequence: TGTGCCAGCGGCTTAGGGCGGCGGGACACAGATACGCAGTATTTT. Translation gives CASGLGRRDTDTQYF.

The table lists this clonotype with a count of one. A much larger clone is a single base away; this may be a read error. This rearrangement joins TRBV7-8 to TRBJ2-1; D tentatively reads TRBD1 or TRBD2 (5 bases each). The CDR3 is made up of 14 amino acids. The V and J ends lost 5 bases and 6 bases respectively, with 14 bases between them. CDR1 is SGHVS and CDR2 is FQNEAQ in the germline V gene. CDR3 DNA sequence: TGTGCCAGCAGCACAACGGGACGAATCAATGAGCAGTTCTTC. Translated: CASSTTGRINEQFF.